These 5 T cell receptor beta chains originate from one sample sequenced in a study of blood T cell repertoires in COVID-19. Data came from immunoSEQ multiplex PCR; TCRdb stores just in-frame clones and leaves some out. The sample has around 260,000 clones, roughly nine tenths seen once. The sequencing input was peripheral blood. The receptor set was obtained from a young man with active or convalescent COVID-19.

This chain connects TRBV6-1 to TRBJ2-7, with 9 nucleotides matching TRBD1. The germline V gene has CDR1 MNHNS and CDR2 SASEGT. The CDR3 has 16 residues. Germline trimming cut 3 bases from V and 2 bases from J; bases unmatched to any gene: 8. The CDR3 DNA is TGTGCCAGCAGTGAGCTTGCGGGACAGGGACCCTACGAGCAGTACTTC. This encodes CASSELAGQGPYEQYF.

The chain uses TRBV10-3 and TRBJ2-1; perhaps TRBD2 as D (6 bases). This CDR3 spans 15 amino acids. V was pared by 10 bases and J by 0 bases, with 16 bases between. Germline V gene data show CDR1 as ENHRY and CDR2 as SYGVKD. CDR3 amino acids: CATRLVGSSYNEQFF. CDR3 DNA sequence: TGTGCCACCCGACTAGTCGGGAGCTCCTACAATGAGCAGTTCTTC.

This chain joins TRBV24-1 and TRBJ2-5, with D possibly TRBD2 on 6 matching bases. Trimming took off 6 bases at V and 5 bases at J, with 9 bases between the two ends. The CDR3 loop spans 12 amino acids. Germline loops: CDR1 KGHDR, CDR2 SFDVKD. The DNA for the CDR3 is TGTGCCACCAGTCCGGGGGATGAGACCCAGTACTTC. This encodes CATSPGDETQYF.

V usage is TRBV11-3 and J usage is TRBJ2-7, with TRBD1 matching 9 bases. CDR1 and CDR2 from the germline V gene are SGHNT and YENEEA. The CDR3 runs 15 residues. Trimming removed 5 bases from V and 1 base from J; junction bases left unmatched: 6. CDR3 amino acids: CASSTQGAVSYEQYF. The CDR3 nucleotides are TGTGCCAGCAGCACACAGGGGGCCGTTTCCTACGAGCAGTACTTC.

V is TRBV7-9 and J is TRBJ2-7, with TRBD2 matching 7 bases. Germline CDR1 and CDR2: SEHNR and FQNEAQ (reference sequence). This CDR3 has 14 residues. V was clipped by 5 bases and J by 3 bases; unmatched bases: 7. The CDR3: CASSPLAANYEQYF. CDR3 nucleotide sequence: TGTGCCAGCAGCCCCCTAGCGGCGAACTACGAGCAGTACTTC.